This TCR beta chain emerged from a study of T cell responses to AZD1222 COVID-19 vaccine. Remarks on this clone: Its antigen is currently unknown.

With V trimmed by 4 bases and J by 5 bases, 12 bases remained unmatched. This CDR3 has 16 residues. The germline V gene encodes CDR1 SGHRS and CDR2 YFSETQ. The assay was immunoSEQ multiplex PCR, and TCRdb's table has in-frame clones only and misses some. The repertoire holds about 130,000 clones, with 85% to 90% as singletons. Whole-study findings and limits: Females outnumbered males among donors, who were mostly white British; clonal diversity was possibly underestimated. Baseline seropositives among AZD1222 recipients totaled only 5 to 7. Spike was spanned by vaccine-associated CD4 TCRs, which were dominant at 160-218 and 743-854.

The rearrangement uses TRBV5-1 and TRBJ2-7; TRBD1 matches 10 bases. The specimen was peripheral blood, collected on day 0 of AZD1222 vaccination. This TCR derives from an adult in good health. The CDR3 DNA reads as TGCGCCAGCAGCCCGGCGGACAGGGGGTGGAGGGACGAGCAGTACTTC. It yields the protein CASSPADRGWRDEQYF.